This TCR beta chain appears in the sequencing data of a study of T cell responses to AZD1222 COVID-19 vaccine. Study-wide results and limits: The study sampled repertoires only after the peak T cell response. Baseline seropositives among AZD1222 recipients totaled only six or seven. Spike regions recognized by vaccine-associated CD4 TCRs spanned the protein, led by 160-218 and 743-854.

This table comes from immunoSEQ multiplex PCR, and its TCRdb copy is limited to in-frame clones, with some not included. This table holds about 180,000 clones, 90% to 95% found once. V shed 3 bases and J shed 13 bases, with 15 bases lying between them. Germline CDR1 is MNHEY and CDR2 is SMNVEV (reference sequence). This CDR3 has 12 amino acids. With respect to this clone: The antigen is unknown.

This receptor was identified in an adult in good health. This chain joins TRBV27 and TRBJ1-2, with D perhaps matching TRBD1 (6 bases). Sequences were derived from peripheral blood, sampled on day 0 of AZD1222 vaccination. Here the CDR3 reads CASSFQTGDFTF. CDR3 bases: TGTGCCAGCAGTTTCCAGACAGGAGACTTCACCTTC.